The 21 T cell receptor beta chains below all came from one sample that was sequenced in a study of cytomegalovirus exposure and HLA in healthy donors. Repertoires were generated with immunoSEQ multiplex PCR, while TCRdb's copy carries only in-frame clones and drops some. The sample has around 170,000 clones, less than 85% seen once; the top ten hold more than 15%. The sample taken for sequencing was PBMCs. The receptor source for this set is a man between 18 and 29 years old in good health and CMV-seropositive.

The CDR3 coding sequence is TGTGCCAGCAGCCGCCGAGAGGACAGGGGGCCTCATACGCAGTATTTT. Translated, it gives CASSRREDRGPHTQYF. The genes are TRBV7-9 and TRBJ2-3; 11 nucleotides match TRBD1. The germline CDR1 and CDR2 sequences are SEHNR and FQNEAQ (reference sequence). The ends lost 5 bases at V and 7 bases at J; junction bases unmatched: 11. There are 16 residues in the CDR3.

The J gene is TRBJ2-1, the V gene TRBV11-3; TRBD2 might be the D (5 bases). The CDR3 extends over 11 amino acids. CDR1 is SGHNT, CDR2 YENEEA, per germline. The CDR3 sequence: CAQSSSHEQFF. In nucleotides, the CDR3 is TGTGCTCAGTCTAGCAGCCATGAGCAGTTCTTC.

The rearrangement links TRBV6-1 to TRBJ1-2, with D possibly TRBD1 on 5 matching bases. Germline V gives CDR1 MNHNS, CDR2 SASEGT. CDR3 length: 14 amino acids. Trimming took 2 bases from V and 2 from J, leaving 9 bases between them. The CDR3 DNA is TGTGCCAGCAGTGAAATGGGGCCCAACTATGGCTACACCTTC. Residues: CASSEMGPNYGYTF.

The CDR3: CASSVTDSLNYGYTF. The CDR3 bases are TGTGCCAGCAGCGTAACAGATTCCCTGAACTATGGCTACACCTTC. The chain has TRBV9 and TRBJ1-2; D is ambiguous. V shed 1 base and J shed 2 bases, with 12 bases lying between them. The CDR3 has 15 amino acids. The germline CDR1 and CDR2 sequences are SGDLS and YYNGEE.

The chain is built from TRBV30 and TRBJ2-1, with 13 bases that match TRBD2. CDR3 length equals 16 residues. Germline V gene data show CDR1 as GTSNPN and CDR2 as SVGIG (reference sequence). Trimming took 5 bases from V and 12 from J; bases not matched to a gene: 16. The CDR3 spells CAWSAPGLAGAGGQFF. The CDR3 DNA is TGTGCCTGGTCGGCACCCGGACTAGCGGGGGCCGGGGGGCAGTTCTTC.

The count of this clone is one. V gene TRBV6-1 combines with J gene TRBJ2-3, with 11 bases matching TRBD2. The V and J ends lost 4 bases and 6 bases, in that order; junction bases with no gene match: 9. The CDR3 totals 16 residues. The germline gives CDR1 MNHNS, CDR2 SASEGT. Here the CDR3 DNA reads TGTGCCAGCAGTGGGACGTTAGCGGGGGGGCAGGATACGCAGTATTTT. It codes for CASSGTLAGGQDTQYF.

The chain combines TRBV7-9 with TRBJ1-2, with 9 bases lining up with TRBD1. CDR3 size: 16 residues. The germline CDR1 and CDR2 sequences are SEHNR and FQNEAQ (reference sequence). The junction had 8 bases not matched to a gene; V was cut back by 3 bases and J by 3 bases. The CDR3 here is CASSFTRDRVDYGYTF. CDR3 in DNA: TGTGCCAGCAGCTTCACGAGGGACAGGGTCGACTATGGCTACACCTTC.

The chain carries TRBV5-1 and TRBJ2-7; D may be TRBD1 (6 bases). Germline lookup yields CDR1 SGHRS and CDR2 YFSETQ. The CDR3 is 14 amino acids. V was clipped by 4 bases and J by 2 bases, with 13 bases between them. The CDR3 region has the DNA TGCGCCAGCAGCCCACCGACAGGTACCTACGAGCAGTACTTC. Translated: CASSPPTGTYEQYF.

The V call is TRBV30, the J call TRBJ2-7, with D maybe TRBD1 (5 bases). The CDR3 has 13 residues. The germline gives CDR1 GTSNPN, CDR2 SVGIG (reference sequence). V lost 1 base and J 2 bases, leaving 9 bases between the germline ends. CDR3 nucleotide sequence: TGTGCCTGGAGTGAAGACAGCCCCTACGAGCAGTACTTC. It yields the protein CAWSEDSPYEQYF.

To note about this clone: Other DNA sequences of this sample code for an identical CDR3. The chain is built from TRBV7-2 and TRBJ1-1; tentative D call: TRBD1 (5 bases). This CDR3 is built from 13 residues. The germline gives CDR1 SGHTA, CDR2 FQGNSA. Trimming removed 5 bases at V and 2 bases at J, with 9 bases between. The CDR3 coding sequence is TGTGCCAGCAGCCTGCAGGGTAACACTGAAGCTTTCTTT. Amino acid sequence: CASSLQGNTEAFF.

V and J are TRBV6-1 and TRBJ2-5; 9 bases agree with TRBD2. The CDR3 totals 14 residues. V shed 4 bases, J shed 5 bases, and the junction held 5 bases outside the gene matches. Germline values: CDR1 MNHNS, CDR2 SASEGT. The CDR3 coding sequence is TGTGCCAGCAGTGTAGCACTAGCGGGTGAGACCCAGTACTTC. Its translation is CASSVALAGETQYF.

The V and J genes are TRBV18 and TRBJ1-4; D not certain. The V end was cut by 3 bases, the J end by 8 bases, with 13 bases between. The CDR3 sequence is 14 residues long. CDR1 and CDR2 from the germline V gene are KGHSH and LQKENI. The CDR3 region is CASSPPSEGEKLFF. DNA of the CDR3: TGTGCCAGCTCACCGCCCTCGGAGGGCGAAAAACTGTTTTTT.

V usage is TRBV13 and J usage is TRBJ1-6; 10 nucleotides line up with TRBD1. CDR3 size: 16 residues. V gave up 3 bases and J gave up 10 bases; unmatched junction bases: 9. The germline gives CDR1 PRHDT, CDR2 FYEKMQ (reference sequence). The CDR3 DNA follows: TGTGCCAGCAGCTTGTGGGACAGGGGCTTTTACTCACCCCTCCACTTT. Its translation is CASSLWDRGFYSPLHF.

V is TRBV5-1 and J is TRBJ2-7; TRBD1 agrees at 11 bases. Trimming took 8 bases from V and 6 from J; bases not matched to a gene: 10. The CDR3 extends over 14 amino acids. In germline, CDR1 is SGHRS, CDR2 YFSETQ. In nucleotides, the CDR3 is TGCGCCAGTTCATCGGGGACAGGGGGGACCGAGCAGTACTTC. This gives the protein CASSSGTGGTEQYF.

The J gene is TRBJ2-1, the V gene TRBV29-1, with 9 bases lining up with TRBD2. The CDR3 is 14 residues long. J was trimmed by 8 bases and V by 7 bases; bases with no gene match: 12. Germline values: CDR1 SQVTM, CDR2 ANQGSEA. The CDR3 nucleotides read TGCAGCGCCGCGGGGGGGAGACAAGCTGATGAGCAGTTCTTC. The encoded protein is CSAAGGRQADEQFF.

The CDR3 reads CASSLPGLAFHEQFF. The CDR3 DNA reads as TGTGCCAGCAGCTTACCGGGACTAGCTTTCCATGAGCAGTTCTTC. The V and J genes are TRBV7-9 and TRBJ2-1; 9 nucleotides align to TRBD2. Unmatched junction bases numbered 7, after V lost 2 bases and J lost 8 bases. Germline CDR1 reads SEHNR; CDR2 reads FQNEAQ (reference sequence). The CDR3 totals 15 residues.

This clone has just one count. This rearrangement joins TRBV2 to TRBJ2-7; 9 bases align to TRBD2. Germline assignment: CDR1 SNHLY and CDR2 FYNNEI. CDR3 length: 14 residues. V was clipped by 5 bases and J by 6 bases; unmatched bases: 8. The CDR3 reads CASSRTSAAGEQYF. DNA for the CDR3: TGTGCCAGCAGTCGGACTAGCGCGGCAGGCGAGCAGTACTTC. Filled out from reference TRBV2 and TRBJ2-7, the complete variable domain reads EPEVTQTPSHQVTQMGQEVILRCVPISNHLYFYWYRQILGQKVEFLVSFYNNEISEKSEIFDDQFSVERPDGSNFTLKIRSTKLEDSAMYFCASSRTSAAGEQYFGPGTRLTVT.

The chain has TRBV30 and TRBJ1-6; 8 bases are a match to TRBD1. With 7 bases clipped from V and 7 bases from J, the junction kept 6 bases outside the gene matches. Germline V gene data show CDR1 as GTSNPN and CDR2 as SVGIG (reference sequence). The CDR3 extends over 13 amino acids. For the CDR3, the DNA is TGTGCCTCCAGGACAGGGATGAATTCACCCCTCCACTTT. Protein product: CASRTGMNSPLHF.

This chain uses TRBV6-1 with TRBJ2-7, with TRBD2 matching 10 bases. In germline, CDR1 is MNHNS, CDR2 SASEGT. Trimming at V came to 2 bases and at J to 3 bases, leaving 7 bases not matched to a gene. The CDR3 has 16 residues. The CDR3 DNA sequence: TGTGCCAGCAGTGAATACGGGGTAGCGGGAGGCTACGAGCAGTACTTC. Translated, it gives CASSEYGVAGGYEQYF.

The chain carries TRBV5-1 and TRBJ2-3; 9 positions agree with TRBD2. Trimming removed 0 bases from V and 3 bases from J; junction bases left unmatched: 8. This CDR3 spans 17 amino acids. Germline assignment: CDR1 SGHRS and CDR2 YFSETQ. The CDR3 loop is CASSLGVSGGGTDTQYF. The CDR3 nucleotides are TGCGCCAGCAGCTTGGGTGTTAGCGGGGGTGGGACAGATACGCAGTATTTT.

This clone was counted a single time. The chain has TRBV6-6 and TRBJ2-7, with D maybe TRBD2 (6 bases). This CDR3 spans 13 amino acids. Per the germline V gene, CDR1 is MNHNY and CDR2 is SVGAGI (reference sequence). The V and J ends lost 4 bases and 3 bases respectively, with 10 bases between them. The CDR3 spells CASSFRDFYEQYF. The CDR3 DNA reads TGTGCCAGCAGTTTCCGGGACTTCTACGAGCAGTACTTC.